These T cell receptor beta chains were read from a single sample in a study of blood T cell repertoires in COVID-19. Produced via immunoSEQ multiplex PCR; TCRdb's table is partial and in-frame only. The sample includes 25,000 or so clones, about 90% of them seen just once. Material for sequencing was peripheral blood. These receptors were taken from a man between 70 and 80 years old with acute or convalescent COVID-19. The CDR3 runs from the conserved cysteine through the conserved F or W. The order of the fields is clone size, V gene, J gene, CDR3 protein. Expanded clones get a size class; other rows say once, few or many, or leave the size out.

size: NA
V: TRBV14
J: TRBJ2-1
CDR3: CASSPGLAGYNEQFF

size: NA
V: TRBV7-9
J: TRBJ1-4
CDR3: CASSSPGQWAEKLFF

size: NA
V: TRBV2
J: TRBJ2-5
CDR3: CASSEARSGSETQYF

size: NA
V: TRBV6-5
J: TRBJ2-6
CDR3: CATTVLGAGANVLTF

size: NA
V: TRBV5-1
J: TRBJ2-5
CDR3: CASSPGGGMDPSYF

size: NA
V: TRBV28
J: TRBJ1-1
CDR3: CASTLSKPNTEAFF

size: NA
V: TRBV5-1
J: TRBJ1-2
CDR3: CASSLSDRVNGYTF

size: once
V: TRBV7-6
J: TRBJ2-3
CDR3: CASSLDSGLHTQYF

size: NA
V: TRBV4-3
J: TRBJ2-5
CDR3: CASSQDGVAGGPGETQYF

size: NA
V: TRBV19
J: TRBJ2-1
CDR3: CASRKQGPLYNEQFF

size: NA
V: TRBV6-5
J: TRBJ2-2
CDR3: CASSYVVGYTGELFF

size: once
V: TRBV18
J: TRBJ2-1
CDR3: CASTRDSGSYNEQFF

size: NA
V: TRBV5-5
J: TRBJ2-7
CDR3: CASSADTAYEQYF

size: NA
V: TRBV4-1
J: TRBJ1-5
CDR3: CASSVPGTDHQPQHF

size: NA
V: TRBV7-3
J: TRBJ2-3
CDR3: CASSETSGVDTQYF

size: once
V: TRBV10-3
J: TRBJ2-7
CDR3: CAIIPEGNSYEQYF

size: NA
V: TRBV7-2
J: TRBJ1-3
CDR3: CASSPIGGELSSGNTIYF

size: once
V: TRBV6-2/TRBV6-3
J: TRBJ2-7
CDR3: CASSWTGLSYEQYF

size: few
V: TRBV7-9
J: TRBJ2-7
CDR3: CASSPTDLFYEQYF

size: NA
V: TRBV7-2
J: TRBJ2-2
CDR3: CASSSTRNTGELFF

size: NA
V: TRBV19
J: TRBJ1-1
CDR3: CASSSWTARSEAFF

size: few
V: TRBV27
J: TRBJ2-2
CDR3: CASSLAAGWNTGELFF

size: NA
V: TRBV9
J: TRBJ2-7
CDR3: CASSPWKGAGEQYF

size: once
V: TRBV28
J: TRBJ1-3
CDR3: CAILDRGGNTIYF

size: NA
V: TRBV28
J: TRBJ2-4
CDR3: CASSFRDRRIQYF

size: NA
V: TRBV7-8
J: TRBJ1-4
CDR3: CASSRQGRLEEKLFF

size: NA
V: TRBV20-1
J: TRBJ2-7
CDR3: CSASGPSGSYEQYF

size: NA
V: TRBV4-3
J: TRBJ1-2
CDR3: CASSQGAGRLDGYTF

size: once
V: TRBV6-6
J: TRBJ2-1
CDR3: CASSPLRRLWVAATPYNEQFF

size: NA
V: TRBV4-1
J: TRBJ2-7
CDR3: CASSRGLAGGPRTYEQYF

size: NA
V: TRBV5-1
J: TRBJ2-7
CDR3: CVSSLGAGDHEQYF

size: once
V: TRBV4-3
J: TRBJ1-4
CDR3: CASSQESNNEKLFF

size: once
V: TRBV4-2
J: TRBJ2-1
CDR3: CASSLGQGAYNEQFF

size: NA
V: TRBV10-3
J: TRBJ2-7
CDR3: CATRGSGAYEQYF

size: medium-sized
V: TRBV29-1
J: TRBJ2-7
CDR3: CSVGRLDNYEQYF

size: NA
V: TRBV29-1
J: TRBJ1-4
CDR3: CSVDRGNEKLFF

size: NA
V: TRBV5-1
J: TRBJ2-5
CDR3: CASSWGQGALLETQYF

size: once
V: TRBV28
J: TRBJ2-1
CDR3: CASSDSGLFLEQFF

size: NA
V: TRBV19
J: TRBJ1-5
CDR3: CASSLQGIGQPQHF

size: NA
V: TRBV7-2
J: TRBJ1-2
CDR3: CASSLAKGDYGYTF

size: NA
V: TRBV15
J: TRBJ2-1
CDR3: CATSRGPSEQFF

size: NA
V: TRBV4-1
J: TRBJ1-4
CDR3: CASSRGMNEKLFF

size: NA
V: TRBV11-3
J: TRBJ2-3
CDR3: CASSPMGTDTQYF

size: NA
V: TRBV5-1
J: TRBJ2-5
CDR3: CASSLSENLRETQYF